Presented here are 2 T cell receptor beta chains from one specimen sequenced in a study of shared clonotypes between healthy human individuals. The assay was immunoSEQ multiplex PCR, and TCRdb's table has in-frame clones only and misses some. The sample holds 1.4 million to 1.5 million clones, more than 95% seen once. Sequencing input: naive CD4+ T cells sorted from blood. Stated subset: CD45RA+ positively selected. Receptor source: a man aged 30-40 years in good health.

The genes are TRBV25-1 and TRBJ2-2; 9 bases agree with TRBD1. Losses at the gene ends were 7 bases for V and 5 bases for J; bases not matched to a gene: 5. The length of the CDR3 is 14 residues. The germline CDR1 and CDR2 sequences are MGHDK and SYGVNS. CDR3 loop: CASTGTGYTGELFF. In DNA, the CDR3 is TGTGCCAGCACCGGGACAGGGTATACCGGGGAGCTGTTTTTT.

This clone was seen only once. This rearrangement joins TRBV5-4 to TRBJ2-2; D gene ambiguous. Trimming took 4 bases from V and 0 from J, leaving 10 bases between them. The germline V gene has CDR1 SGHNT and CDR2 YYREEE (reference sequence). The CDR3 length is 15 residues. In nucleotides, the CDR3 is TGTGCCAGCAGCCACCCACGATCGAACACCGGGGAGCTGTTTTTT. As protein: CASSHPRSNTGELFF. Full variable domain (outside the CDR3, taken from reference TRBV5-4 and TRBJ2-2): ETGVTQSPTHLIKTRGQQVTLRCSSQSGHNTVSWYQQALGQGPQFIFQYYREEENGRGNFPPRFSGLQFPNYSSELNVNALELDDSALYLCASSHPRSNTGELFFGEGSRLTVL.